Below are 23 T cell receptor beta chains sequenced from a single sample in a study of shared clonotypes between healthy human individuals. Assay used: immunoSEQ multiplex PCR; TCRdb lists only in-frame clones, some missing. In the table there are roughly 2 million clones, about 95% of which are singletons. Naivety among CD8 cells was defined by CD45RO negativity and positive CCR7 selection, thereby excluding terminally differentiated effector memory CD45RA+ cells. Sequencing was done on a sample of naive CD8+ T cells sorted from blood. The receptors were gathered from a man aged 18-30 years in good health.

V and J are TRBV2 and TRBJ2-3; the D is unclear. Trimming took off 3 bases at V and 2 bases at J, with 9 bases between the two ends. The CDR3 extends over 14 amino acids. Germline CDR1 and CDR2: SNHLY and FYNNEI. CDR3 in DNA: TGTGCCAGCAGTGATCTTTTAGCCACAGATACGCAGTATTTT. Amino acid sequence: CASSDLLATDTQYF.

The chain employs TRBV7-2 and TRBJ2-2; D gene unclear. The V and J ends lost 5 bases and 5 bases respectively, with 15 bases between them. The CDR3 totals 15 residues. The germline gives CDR1 SGHTA, CDR2 FQGNSA. The CDR3 DNA follows: TGTGCCAGCAGCCGAACCTACCCAGGTACCGGGGAGCTGTTTTTT. Its protein is CASSRTYPGTGELFF.

This clone was picked up a small number of times. CDR3 coding DNA: TGCAGCGCTGAGAAGGGATACGGCTACACCTTC. It is translated as CSAEKGYGYTF. The rearrangement uses TRBV29-1 and TRBJ1-2; D ambiguous. V was cut by 7 bases and J by 8 bases, with 14 bases left in between. The CDR3 totals 11 residues. In germline, CDR1 is SQVTM, CDR2 ANQGSEA.

V and J are TRBV29-1 and TRBJ2-2, with TRBD1 as a possible D gene (6 bases). Germline V gene sequence: CDR1 SQVTM, CDR2 ANQGSEA. The V end lost 1 base, the J end lost 4 bases, and 16 bases lay between the germline ends. The CDR3 has 16 amino acids. CDR3 sequence (DNA): TGCAGCGTTGAAGGTCCCAGGGGAGAACTCACCGGGGAGCTGTTTTTT. It is translated as CSVEGPRGELTGELFF.

This clone was recorded once. The chain is built from TRBV13 and TRBJ2-7, with 14 bases lining up with TRBD2. Trimming cost V 4 bases and J 4 bases; bases outside gene matches: 21. The CDR3 has 21 amino acids. The germline CDR1 and CDR2 sequences are PRHDT and FYEKMQ (reference sequence). The CDR3 region has the DNA TGTGCCAGCAGCTCCGTCCCGGGACTAGCGGGAGAGCCCGGGGACGTGTACGAGCAGTACTTC. As protein: CASSSVPGLAGEPGDVYEQYF.

The chain carries TRBV6-5 and TRBJ1-4, with D perhaps TRBD1 (6 bases). Germline-derived CDR1 and CDR2 are MNHEY and SVGAGI. The CDR3 length is 15 residues. V was shortened by 6 bases and J by 0 bases, with 11 bases between the two germline ends. The CDR3 DNA follows: TGTGCCAGCAGACCGAGGGGGGCAACTAATGAAAAACTGTTTTTT. As protein: CASRPRGATNEKLFF.

The chain links TRBV27 to TRBJ1-3; D not resolved. The CDR3 sequence is 15 residues long. Trimming took 5 bases from V and 0 from J, leaving 11 bases between them. The V gene's germline CDR1 is MNHEY and CDR2 SMNVEV (reference sequence). The CDR3 loop is CASSVSGSSGNTIYF. The CDR3 DNA sequence: TGTGCCAGCAGTGTCAGTGGAAGCTCTGGAAACACCATATATTTT.

The chain couples TRBV6-5 to TRBJ2-7; the D call may be TRBD1 or TRBD2 (6 bases each). Trimming took off 6 bases at V and 3 bases at J, with 18 bases between the two ends. The CDR3 has 15 residues. Germline V CDR1 and CDR2: MNHEY, SVGAGI. Here the CDR3 reads CASRVNGGRDYEQYF. The CDR3, as DNA: TGTGCCAGCAGGGTTAACGGGGGCCGCGACTACGAGCAGTACTTC.

The chain combines TRBV6-5 with TRBJ2-1; 7 bases match TRBD1. This CDR3 region has 15 residues. The germline V gene has CDR1 MNHEY and CDR2 SVGAGI. V dropped 5 bases and J dropped 6; count of bases not matched to a gene: 10. Here the CDR3 DNA reads TGTGCCAGCAGTCAGGGACAGCCCTTATCCAATGAGCAGTTCTTC. This translates into CASSQGQPLSNEQFF.

V and J are TRBV7-9 and TRBJ1-4, with D uncertain. The CDR3 is 15 residues long. V dropped 6 bases and J dropped 0 bases, with 11 bases sitting between them. In germline, CDR1 is SEHNR, CDR2 FQNEAQ (reference sequence). This CDR3 reads CASSSGEATNEKLFF. CDR3 DNA: TGTGCCAGCAGTTCCGGGGAGGCAACTAATGAAAAACTGTTTTTT.

The chain has TRBV6-5 and TRBJ2-3; D gene uncertain. Germline values: CDR1 MNHEY, CDR2 SVGAGI. V lost 5 bases and J 0 bases, leaving 12 bases between the germline ends. CDR3 length: 15 amino acids. CDR3 protein: CASSLLPPSTDTQYF. In nucleotides, the CDR3 is TGTGCCAGCAGTCTCCTTCCCCCTAGCACAGATACGCAGTATTTT.

J is TRBJ2-3 and V is TRBV11-2; D gene uncertain. Trimming took 3 bases from V and 6 from J, leaving 13 bases between them. This CDR3 comprises 14 residues. The germline CDR1 and CDR2 sequences are SGHAT and FQNNGV. CDR3: CASSFLGLADTQYF. CDR3 DNA: TGTGCCAGCAGCTTCCTCGGGCTGGCGGATACGCAGTATTTT. The variable domain in full, with the rest retrieved from reference TRBV11-2 and TRBJ2-3, is EAGVAQSPRYKIIEKRQSVAFWCNPISGHATLYWYQQILGQGPKLLIQFQNNGVVDDSQLPKDRFSAERLKGVDSTLKIQPAKLEDSAVYLCASSFLGLADTQYFGPGTRLTVL.

This chain connects TRBV7-8 to TRBJ2-2; 10 positions match TRBD2. This CDR3 has 17 residues. The germline V gene encodes CDR1 SGHVS and CDR2 FQNEAQ. Trimming cost V 3 bases and J 4 bases; bases outside gene matches: 8. DNA for the CDR3: TGTGCCAGCAGCTTCGTGATAGCGGGAGGCCCCACCGGGGAGCTGTTTTTT. Its translation: CASSFVIAGGPTGELFF.

V is TRBV6-4 and J is TRBJ2-7; 10 bases fit TRBD2. CDR1 is MRHNA, CDR2 SNTAGT, per germline. CDR3 length equals 19 residues. V was pared by 2 bases and J by 7 bases, with 20 bases of the junction left unmatched. The CDR3 spells CASSDPGQLAGVPLLEQYF. The CDR3 DNA follows: TGTGCCAGCAGTGACCCGGGACAGCTAGCGGGAGTCCCCCTTTTGGAGCAGTACTTC.

The chain carries TRBV7-8 and TRBJ1-5; D ambiguous. Per the germline V gene, CDR1 is SGHVS and CDR2 is FQNEAQ. Trimming cost V 1 base and J 0 bases, with 13 bases left between them. This CDR3 is 17 amino acids long. CDR3 sequence: CASSLEEGAYSNQPQHF. In DNA form, the CDR3 reads TGTGCCAGCAGCTTAGAGGAAGGAGCTTATAGCAATCAGCCCCAGCATTTT.

The chain links TRBV7-9 to TRBJ2-3; D is undetermined. V lost 3 bases to trimming and J lost 0 bases, with 10 bases between them. Germline V gives CDR1 SEHNR, CDR2 FQNEAQ (reference sequence). This CDR3 has 15 amino acids. CDR3 DNA sequence: TGTGCCAGCAGCTTCGACTTCTCTAGCACAGATACGCAGTATTTT. Protein product: CASSFDFSSTDTQYF.

The sample holds one count of this clone. The chain links TRBV7-9 to TRBJ1-5, with TRBD1 identical over 9 bases. The V segment lost 3 bases and the J segment 5 bases; nucleotides outside the gene matches: 5. Per the germline V gene, CDR1 is SEHNR and CDR2 is FQNEAQ (reference sequence). This CDR3 is 15 amino acids long. CDR3: CASSLGTGPYQPQHF. Written as DNA, the CDR3 is TGTGCCAGCAGCTTGGGGACAGGGCCGTATCAGCCCCAGCATTTT.

The chain uses TRBV4-1 and TRBJ2-5; TRBD2 might be the D (7 bases). This CDR3 spans 15 amino acids. Trimming took 5 bases from V and 1 from J, leaving 14 bases between them. Germline V CDR1 and CDR2: MGHRA, YSYEKL. As DNA, the CDR3 is TGCGCCAGCAGCTATAGGGGGGGGGCCCAAGAGACCCAGTACTTC. Translated, it gives CASSYRGGAQETQYF.

The chain couples TRBV2 to TRBJ2-1, with 11 bases that match TRBD2. V lost 8 bases to trimming and J lost 7 bases; unmatched junction nucleotides: 7. The CDR3 spans 14 residues. CDR1 and CDR2 from the germline V gene are SNHLY and FYNNEI. Written as DNA, the CDR3 is TGTGCCAGCGGAGCCACTAGCGGGAGTAATGAGCAGTTCTTC. Protein product: CASGATSGSNEQFF.

The chain uses TRBV11-2 and TRBJ2-7; 10 bases line up with TRBD2. V shed 5 bases and J 2 bases; nucleotides not matched to a gene: 6. Germline V gives CDR1 SGHAT, CDR2 FQNNGV. The CDR3 is 15 amino acids. CDR3 nucleotide sequence: TGTGCCAGCAGCCATCGGCTAGCGGGGGCCTACGAGCAGTACTTC. It is translated as CASSHRLAGAYEQYF. The whole variable domain, remainder taken from reference TRBV11-2 and TRBJ2-7, is EAGVAQSPRYKIIEKRQSVAFWCNPISGHATLYWYQQILGQGPKLLIQFQNNGVVDDSQLPKDRFSAERLKGVDSTLKIQPAKLEDSAVYLCASSHRLAGAYEQYFGPGTRLTVT.

The chain links TRBV15 to TRBJ2-5; a possible D gene is TRBD2 (6 bases). V was clipped by 0 bases and J by 7 bases, with 12 bases between them. Germline V gene sequence: CDR1 LNHNV, CDR2 YYDKDF (reference sequence). The CDR3 consists of 14 residues. CDR3 DNA sequence: TGTGCCACCAGCAGAGAGGAGGGCTGGGGGACCCAGTACTTC. It yields the protein CATSREEGWGTQYF. Filled out from reference TRBV15 and TRBJ2-5, the complete variable domain reads DAMVIQNPRYQVTQFGKPVTLSCSQTLNHNVMYWYQQKSSQAPKLLFHYYDKDFNNEADTPDNFQSRRPNTSFCFLDIRSPGLGDTAMYLCATSREEGWGTQYFGPGTRLLVL.

The J gene is TRBJ1-3, the V gene TRBV13; 7 nucleotides align to TRBD1. There are 15 residues in the CDR3. Germline trimming cut 1 base from V and 2 bases from J; bases unmatched to any gene: 2. Germline loops: CDR1 PRHDT, CDR2 FYEKMQ (reference sequence). In DNA form, the CDR3 reads TGTGCCAGCAGCTTAGAAGGGGGCCCTGGAAACACCATATATTTT. Translating it yields CASSLEGGPGNTIYF.

The chain couples TRBV7-9 to TRBJ1-2; D not certain. The CDR3 is 13 residues long. Trimming cost V 1 base and J 7 bases, with 10 bases left between them. Germline assignment: CDR1 SEHNR and CDR2 FQNEAQ (reference sequence). The CDR3 sequence: CASSLDPLFGYTF. CDR3 DNA sequence: TGTGCCAGCAGCTTAGATCCCCTCTTTGGCTACACCTTC.